Listed below are T cell receptor beta chains from one sample, sequenced in a study of molecular identifiers for immune sequencing clone quantification. TCRdb independently ran MiXCR on the PCR reads; one entry per CDR3 protein. The top ten clones hold roughly 0.83% of a sample with some 680,000 distinct CDR3 sequences, approximately 24% of them seen once. The sequenced material came from naive CD8+ T cells from blood, with Jurkat cell RNA spiked in. The receptors here all came from a human donor in good health. Some libraries in this study had Jurkat cell RNA spiked in. The conserved cysteine and the conserved F or W are not part of the CDR3 here.

v_gene: TRBV7-9; j_gene: TRBJ2-3; CDR3aa: ASSPSGGGGPTDTQY
v_gene: TRBV6-2/TRBV6-3; j_gene: TRBJ1-2; CDR3aa: ASRDIQGEFAGYT
v_gene: TRBV4-3; j_gene: TRBJ2-5; CDR3aa: ASSQTPGQEETQY
v_gene: TRBV9; j_gene: TRBJ2-3; CDR3aa: ASSLGLAGVLNTQY
v_gene: TRBV6-2/TRBV6-3; j_gene: TRBJ2-1; CDR3aa: ASSYMTPDEQF
v_gene: TRBV29-1; j_gene: TRBJ2-1; CDR3aa: SVGGRGSYNEQF
v_gene: TRBV6-5; j_gene: TRBJ2-3; CDR3aa: ASSLYRVTDTQY
v_gene: TRBV4-1; j_gene: TRBJ1-1; CDR3aa: ASSQDDIRISTEAF
v_gene: TRBV5-1; j_gene: TRBJ1-1; CDR3aa: ASSPEGARTNTEAF
v_gene: TRBV7-6; j_gene: TRBJ2-2; CDR3aa: ASSLVQSPGELF
v_gene: TRBV6-2/TRBV6-3; j_gene: TRBJ2-2; CDR3aa: ASSEDRGRVTGELF
v_gene: TRBV5-5; j_gene: TRBJ2-7; CDR3aa: ASSTEDTPYYEQY
v_gene: TRBV9; j_gene: TRBJ2-4; CDR3aa: ASSVEAGLRTDIQY
v_gene: TRBV13; j_gene: TRBJ2-1; CDR3aa: ASSLPREKLYNEQF
v_gene: TRBV25-1; j_gene: TRBJ2-7; CDR3aa: ASSEPGTENSYEQY
v_gene: TRBV2; j_gene: TRBJ1-5; CDR3aa: ASNGDRGYSNQPQH
v_gene: TRBV19; j_gene: TRBJ1-6; CDR3aa: ASSASTGRNSPLH